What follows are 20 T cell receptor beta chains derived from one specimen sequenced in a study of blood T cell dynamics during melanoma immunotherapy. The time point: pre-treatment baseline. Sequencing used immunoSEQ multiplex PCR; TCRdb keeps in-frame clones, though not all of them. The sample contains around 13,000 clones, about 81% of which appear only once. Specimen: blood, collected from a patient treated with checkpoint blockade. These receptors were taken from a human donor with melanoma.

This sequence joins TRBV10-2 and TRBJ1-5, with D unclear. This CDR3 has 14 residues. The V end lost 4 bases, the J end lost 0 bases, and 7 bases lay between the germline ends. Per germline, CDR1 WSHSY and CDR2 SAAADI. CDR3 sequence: CASSGPASNQPQHF. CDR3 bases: TGCGCCAGCAGTGGGCCAGCTAGCAATCAGCCCCAGCATTTT.

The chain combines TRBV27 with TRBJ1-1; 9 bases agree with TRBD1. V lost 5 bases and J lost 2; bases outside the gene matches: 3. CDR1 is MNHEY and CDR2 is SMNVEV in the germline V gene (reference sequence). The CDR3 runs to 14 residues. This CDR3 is CASSRGQGNTEAFF. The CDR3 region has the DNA TGTGCCAGCAGTAGGGGACAGGGAAACACTGAAGCTTTCTTT.

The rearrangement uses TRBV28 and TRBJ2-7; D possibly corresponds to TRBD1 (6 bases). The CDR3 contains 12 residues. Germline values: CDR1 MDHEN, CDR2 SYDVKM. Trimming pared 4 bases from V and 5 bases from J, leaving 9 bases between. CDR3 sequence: CASSSQGHEQYF. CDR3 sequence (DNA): TGTGCCAGCAGTTCGCAGGGGCACGAGCAGTACTTC.

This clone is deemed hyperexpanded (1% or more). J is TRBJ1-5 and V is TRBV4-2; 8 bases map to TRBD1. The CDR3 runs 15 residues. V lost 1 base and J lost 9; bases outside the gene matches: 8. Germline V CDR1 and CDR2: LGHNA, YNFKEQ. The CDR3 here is CASSQARTGLWPQHF. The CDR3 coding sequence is TGTGCCAGCAGCCAAGCCAGGACAGGGCTATGGCCCCAGCATTTT.

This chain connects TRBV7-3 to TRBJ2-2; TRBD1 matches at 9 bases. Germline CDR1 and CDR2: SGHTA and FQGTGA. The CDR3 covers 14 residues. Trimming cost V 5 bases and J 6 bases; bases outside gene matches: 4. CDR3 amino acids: CASSTGTGSGELFF. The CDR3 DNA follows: TGTGCCAGCAGCACCGGGACAGGGTCCGGGGAGCTGTTTTTT.

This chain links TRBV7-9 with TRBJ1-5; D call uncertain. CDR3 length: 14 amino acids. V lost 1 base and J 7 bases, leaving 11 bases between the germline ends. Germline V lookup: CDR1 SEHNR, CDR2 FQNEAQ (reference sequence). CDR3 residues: CASSLEGSGQPQHF. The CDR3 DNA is TGTGCCAGCAGCTTAGAAGGTTCTGGGCAGCCCCAGCATTTT. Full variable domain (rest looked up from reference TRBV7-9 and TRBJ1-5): DTGVSQNPRHKITKRGQNVTFRCDPISEHNRLYWYRQTLGQGPEFLTYFQNEAQLEKSRLLSDRFSAERPKGSFSTLEIQRTEQGDSAMYLCASSLEGSGQPQHFGDGTRLSIL.

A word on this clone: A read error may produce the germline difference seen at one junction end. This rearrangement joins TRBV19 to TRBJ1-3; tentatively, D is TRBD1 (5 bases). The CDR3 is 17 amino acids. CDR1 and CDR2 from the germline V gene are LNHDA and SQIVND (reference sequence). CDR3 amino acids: CASSFAGEVYSGNTMYF. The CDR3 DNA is TGTGCCAGTAGTTTCGCGGGGGAAGTCTACTCTGGAAACACCATGTATTTT.

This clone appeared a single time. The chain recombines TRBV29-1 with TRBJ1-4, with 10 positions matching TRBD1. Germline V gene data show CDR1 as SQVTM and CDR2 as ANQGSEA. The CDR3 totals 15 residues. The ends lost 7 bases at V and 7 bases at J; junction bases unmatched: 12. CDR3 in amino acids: CSAPGQGTFGEKLFF. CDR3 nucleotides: TGCAGCGCTCCGGGACAGGGGACGTTTGGTGAAAAACTGTTTTTT.

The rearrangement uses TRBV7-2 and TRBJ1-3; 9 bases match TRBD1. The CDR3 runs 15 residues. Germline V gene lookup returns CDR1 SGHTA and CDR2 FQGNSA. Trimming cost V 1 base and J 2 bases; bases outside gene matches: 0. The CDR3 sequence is CASSLGTGAGNTIYF. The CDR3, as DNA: TGTGCCAGCAGCTTAGGGACAGGGGCTGGAAACACCATATATTTT.

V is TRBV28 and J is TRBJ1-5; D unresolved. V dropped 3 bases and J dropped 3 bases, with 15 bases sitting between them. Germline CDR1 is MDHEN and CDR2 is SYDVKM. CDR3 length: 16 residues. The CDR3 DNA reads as TGTGCCAGCAGTTTCATCAGTGCGGCCCTCAATCAGCCCCAGCATTTT. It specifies CASSFISAALNQPQHF.

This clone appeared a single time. The CDR3 loop is CASSDGPRQGAIWSNQPQHF. Written as DNA, the CDR3 is TGTGCCAGCAGTGACGGTCCGAGACAGGGGGCGATTTGGAGCAATCAGCCCCAGCATTTT. This sequence joins TRBV2 and TRBJ1-5; 10 bases align to TRBD1. Germline V gene sequence: CDR1 SNHLY, CDR2 FYNNEI. CDR3 length: 20 amino acids. V shed 3 bases, J shed 1 base, and the junction held 15 bases outside the gene matches.

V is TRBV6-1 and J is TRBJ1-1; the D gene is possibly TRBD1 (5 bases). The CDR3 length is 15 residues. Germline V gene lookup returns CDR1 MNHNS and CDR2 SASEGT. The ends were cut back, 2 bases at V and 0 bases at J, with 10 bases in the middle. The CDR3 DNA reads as TGTGCCAGCAGTGAATTGGGACTGGTGAACACTGAAGCTTTCTTT. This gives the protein CASSELGLVNTEAFF.

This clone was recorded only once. The chain's CDR3 is CASTIAGATDTQYF. The CDR3 DNA is TGTGCCAGCACTATAGCGGGAGCCACAGATACGCAGTATTTT. The chain couples TRBV18 to TRBJ2-3, with TRBD2 matching 9 bases. The CDR3 runs 14 residues. The V and J ends lost 8 bases and 2 bases, in that order; junction bases with no gene match: 5. Germline V CDR1 and CDR2: KGHSH, LQKENI.

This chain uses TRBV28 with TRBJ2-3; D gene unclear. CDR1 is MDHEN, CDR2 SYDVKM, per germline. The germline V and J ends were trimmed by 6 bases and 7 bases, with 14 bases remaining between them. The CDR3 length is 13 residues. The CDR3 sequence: CASRKPFSNTQYF. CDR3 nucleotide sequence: TGTGCCAGCAGAAAGCCTTTCTCAAATACGCAGTATTTT.

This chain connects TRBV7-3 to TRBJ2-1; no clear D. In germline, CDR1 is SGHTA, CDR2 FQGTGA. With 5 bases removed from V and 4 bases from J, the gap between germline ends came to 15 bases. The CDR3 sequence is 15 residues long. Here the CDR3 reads CASSPTPTPYNEQFF. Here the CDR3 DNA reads TGTGCCAGCAGCCCCACCCCCACTCCTTACAATGAGCAGTTCTTC.

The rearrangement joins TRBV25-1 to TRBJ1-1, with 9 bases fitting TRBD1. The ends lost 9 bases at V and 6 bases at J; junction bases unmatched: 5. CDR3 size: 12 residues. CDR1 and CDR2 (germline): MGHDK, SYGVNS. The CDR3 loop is CASGTGFSEAFF. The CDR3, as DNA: TGTGCCAGTGGGACAGGGTTTTCTGAAGCTTTCTTT.

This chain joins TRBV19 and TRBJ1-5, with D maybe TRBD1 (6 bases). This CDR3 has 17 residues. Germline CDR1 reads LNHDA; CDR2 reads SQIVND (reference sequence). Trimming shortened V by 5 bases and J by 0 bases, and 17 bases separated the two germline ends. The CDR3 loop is CASSVPGHSYSNQPQHF. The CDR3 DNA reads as TGTGCCAGTAGTGTCCCGGGACACTCCTATAGCAATCAGCCCCAGCATTTT.

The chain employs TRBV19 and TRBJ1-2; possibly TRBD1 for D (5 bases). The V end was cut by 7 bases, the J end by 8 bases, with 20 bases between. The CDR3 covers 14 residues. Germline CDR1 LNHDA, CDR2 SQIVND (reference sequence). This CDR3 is CASKSRQGGGGYTF. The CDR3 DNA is TGTGCCAGTAAATCACGGCAGGGTGGTGGAGGCTACACCTTC.

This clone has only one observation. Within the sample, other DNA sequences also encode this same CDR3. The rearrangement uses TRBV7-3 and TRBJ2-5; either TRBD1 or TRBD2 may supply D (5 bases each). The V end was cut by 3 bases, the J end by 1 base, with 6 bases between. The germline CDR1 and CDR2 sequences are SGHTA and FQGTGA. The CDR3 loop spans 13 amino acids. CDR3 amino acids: CASSFGAQETQYF. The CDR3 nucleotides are TGTGCCAGCAGCTTCGGGGCCCAAGAGACCCAGTACTTC. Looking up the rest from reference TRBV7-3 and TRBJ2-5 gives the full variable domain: GAGVSQTPSNKVTEKGKYVELRCDPISGHTALYWYRQSLGQGPEFLIYFQGTGAADDSGLPNDRFFAVRPEGSVSTLKIQRTERGDSAVYLCASSFGAQETQYFGPGTRLLVL.

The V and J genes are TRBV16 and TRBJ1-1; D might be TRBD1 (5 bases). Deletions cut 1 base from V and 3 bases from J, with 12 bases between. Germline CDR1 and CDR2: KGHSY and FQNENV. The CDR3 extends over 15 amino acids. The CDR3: CASSQLGGADTEAFF. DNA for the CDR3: TGTGCCAGCAGCCAATTAGGAGGGGCGGACACTGAAGCTTTCTTT.